This TCR beta chain was recovered during a study of blood T cell repertoires in COVID-19. CDR3 size: 14 residues. The V end was cut by 5 bases, the J end by 9 bases, with 17 bases between. Germline values: CDR1 SGHVS, CDR2 FQNEAQ. Authors' data handling: Nucleated cell counts were estimated from reference gene primer amplification. Clones were sequenced by immunoSEQ multiplex PCR, and TCRdb holds only the in-frame ones, with some missing. From that table come the V and J calls and clone size; the DNA was used to work out D and trimming. The sample records under 300,000 clones, more than 75% being singletons.

The sequenced material came from PBMCs or T cells enriched from blood (not recorded which). This TCR was sampled from a woman aged 35 to 49 with acute COVID-19. The J gene is TRBJ1-5, the V gene TRBV7-8; D unclear. The CDR3: CASSPGEAERPQHF. CDR3 sequence (DNA): TGTGCCAGCAGCCCCGGTGAAGCGGAGCGGCCCCAGCATTTT.